These 30 T cell receptor beta chains were sequenced from one sample in a study of cytomegalovirus exposure and HLA in healthy donors. Vbeta (60) and Jbeta (13) primers were used in the PCR. TCRdb keeps only in-frame clones here, not all; method: immunoSEQ multiplex PCR. The sample lists approximately 59,000 clones; less than 70% were seen once. Sequenced: PBMCs. All receptors derive from a man under 40 in good health and CMV-seronegative.

The gene calls are TRBV7-9 and TRBJ2-7; possible D gene TRBD1, 6 bases. The CDR3 extends over 12 amino acids. The V end lost 5 bases, the J end lost 3 bases, and 8 bases lay between the germline ends. Germline assignment: CDR1 SEHNR and CDR2 FQNEAQ (reference sequence). CDR3 DNA sequence: TGTGCCAGCAGCGTACAGGGCTACGAGCAGTACTTC. Encoded protein: CASSVQGYEQYF. The variable domain in full, completed from reference TRBV7-9 and TRBJ2-7, reads DTGVSQNPRHKITKRGQNVTFRCDPISEHNRLYWYRQTLGQGPEFLTYFQNEAQLEKSRLLSDRFSAERPKGSFSTLEIQRTEQGDSAMYLCASSVQGYEQYFGPGTRLTVT.

The chain recombines TRBV30 with TRBJ1-1, with D hard to call. CDR3 length: 15 residues. Germline CDR1 and CDR2: GTSNPN and SVGIG (reference sequence). The V end was cut by 1 base, the J end by 0 bases, with 12 bases between. The CDR3 DNA reads TGTGCCTGGAGTGAATCAAAAGCGATGAACACTGAAGCTTTCTTT. It codes for CAWSESKAMNTEAFF.

CDR3 protein: CASSPSGTRTQYF. CDR3 DNA: TGTGCCAGCAGCCCCTCCGGGACTAGGACCCAGTACTTC. This chain links TRBV5-4 with TRBJ2-5, with 8 bases that match TRBD2. Trimming cost V 4 bases and J 7 bases; bases outside gene matches: 6. Germline V gene sequence: CDR1 SGHNT, CDR2 YYREEE (reference sequence). This CDR3 has 13 amino acids.

The V and J genes are TRBV29-1 and TRBJ1-1; tentative D call: TRBD1 (6 bases). CDR1 is SQVTM, CDR2 ANQGSEA, per germline. The CDR3 length is 11 residues. Trimming removed 4 bases at V and 8 bases at J, with 11 bases between. The CDR3: CSVALGQEAFF. DNA for the CDR3: TGCAGCGTTGCCCTTGGACAGGAAGCTTTCTTT.

This chain uses TRBV7-2 with TRBJ2-7; a possible D gene is TRBD1 (6 bases). This CDR3 has 13 residues. Per the germline V gene, CDR1 is SGHTA and CDR2 is FQGNSA. Deletions cut 6 bases from V and 2 bases from J, with 11 bases between. For the CDR3, the DNA is TGTGCCAGCAGTTCCAGGGGACCCTACGAGCAGTACTTC. It encodes CASSSRGPYEQYF.

The table lists this clone with a few counts. CDR3 protein: CASSGRQFNEKLFF. Here the CDR3 DNA reads TGTGCCAGCAGTGGACGACAGTTTAATGAAAAACTGTTTTTT. This chain uses TRBV6-1 with TRBJ1-4; D possibly corresponds to TRBD1 (5 bases). Germline assignment: CDR1 MNHNS and CDR2 SASEGT. Trimming stripped 4 bases from V and 4 bases from J, with 10 bases between. This CDR3 has 14 residues.

Of note for this clone: Other DNA sequences in the same sample also yield this CDR3. This sequence joins TRBV6-1 and TRBJ1-1; 9 bases agree with TRBD1. Looked up from germline, CDR1 is MNHNS and CDR2 is SASEGT. Trimming removed 9 bases from V and 5 bases from J; junction bases left unmatched: 13. The CDR3 is 15 amino acids. The CDR3 reads CASRMGDRDGTEAFF. The CDR3 DNA reads as TGTGCCAGTCGGATGGGGGACAGGGATGGAACTGAAGCTTTCTTT.

The gene calls are TRBV18 and TRBJ2-7, with a weak D call TRBD2 (5 bases). The CDR3 consists of 14 residues. Trimming shortened V by 0 bases and J by 5 bases, and 11 bases separated the two germline ends. Per germline, CDR1 KGHSH and CDR2 LQKENI. In DNA form, the CDR3 reads TGTGCCAGCTCACCACCCCCGGGGTTGAACGAGCAGTACTTC. Translation gives CASSPPPGLNEQYF.

This chain joins TRBV6-5 and TRBJ1-2; 7 bases fit TRBD1. V was pared by 6 bases and J by 5 bases, with 6 bases of the junction left unmatched. The CDR3 runs to 13 residues. Germline V lookup: CDR1 MNHEY, CDR2 SVGAGI. The CDR3 reads CASRGAGGYGYTF. CDR3 DNA sequence: TGTGCCAGCAGAGGGGCAGGGGGTTATGGCTACACCTTC.

The V call is TRBV11-1, the J call TRBJ2-5; 16 nucleotides agree with TRBD2. The length of the CDR3 is 17 residues. V shed 5 bases, J shed 5 bases, and the junction held 8 bases outside the gene matches. CDR1 and CDR2 (germline): SGHAT, FQDESV (reference sequence). The CDR3 bases are TGTGCCAGCAGCCGCGGGACTAGCGGGGGGGCGAGGGAGACCCAGTACTTC. Its protein product is CASSRGTSGGARETQYF.

This rearrangement joins TRBV14 to TRBJ2-5, with a tentative D call TRBD2 (5 bases). With 6 bases removed from V and 5 bases from J, the gap between germline ends came to 13 bases. This CDR3 has 13 residues. Germline CDR1 and CDR2: SGHDN and FVKESK. CDR3 DNA sequence: TGTGCCAGCAGTCGAGGGTTGGTGGAGACCCAGTACTTC. Translation gives CASSRGLVETQYF.

V is TRBV6-5 and J is TRBJ2-1, with 11 bases fitting TRBD2. Germline V gene data show CDR1 as MNHEY and CDR2 as SVGAGI. The V and J ends lost 5 bases and 6 bases, in that order; junction bases with no gene match: 6. This CDR3 has 15 residues. The CDR3 DNA sequence: TGTGCCAGCAGTATAGCGGGGGGGCCACCCAATGAGCAGTTCTTC. This gives the protein CASSIAGGPPNEQFF.

The rearrangement joins TRBV9 to TRBJ2-7; 9 bases are a match to TRBD1. J gave up 5 bases and V 4 bases, and 7 bases lay outside the gene matches. The V gene's germline CDR1 is SGDLS and CDR2 YYNGEE. This CDR3 region has 14 residues. CDR3 sequence reads: CASSIQGADDEQYF. The CDR3 nucleotides are TGTGCCAGCAGCATACAGGGGGCGGACGACGAGCAGTACTTC.

The rearrangement links TRBV7-2 to TRBJ2-5, with 10 nucleotides matching TRBD2. This CDR3 has 17 amino acids. Germline V gene lookup returns CDR1 SGHTA and CDR2 FQGNSA. The trim removed 4 bases at V and 7 bases at J, leaving 15 bases unmatched. The CDR3 DNA sequence: TGTGCCAGCAGCTCAGCCGTAGCGGGGGGCATTACCAGGACCCAGTACTTC. Translating it yields CASSSAVAGGITRTQYF.

This clone appeared a few times. The chain uses TRBV4-1 and TRBJ1-6, with D uncertain. CDR1 is MGHRA and CDR2 is YSYEKL in the germline V gene. The CDR3 loop spans 15 amino acids. V lost 4 bases and J 5 bases, leaving 12 bases between the germline ends. CDR3 bases: TGCGCCAGCAGCCTATTAGAGGGTAATAATTCACCCCTCCACTTT. Encoded protein: CASSLLEGNNSPLHF.

The rearrangement links TRBV4-2 to TRBJ2-1, with 9 bases matching TRBD2. This CDR3 is 17 amino acids long. V lost 0 bases, J lost 5 bases, and 8 bases stayed unmatched. The V gene's germline CDR1 is LGHNA and CDR2 YNFKEQ. The CDR3 coding sequence is TGTGCCAGCAGCCAAGATCCCAGCGGGGGGCTAAACAATGAGCAGTTCTTC. This encodes CASSQDPSGGLNNEQFF.

The rearrangement joins TRBV27 to TRBJ1-2, with TRBD1 identical over 7 bases. V shed 8 bases, J shed 3 bases, and the junction held 6 bases outside the gene matches. The CDR3 is made up of 13 amino acids. Germline-derived CDR1 and CDR2 are MNHEY and SMNVEV (reference sequence). The CDR3 nucleotides read TGTGCCAGCTGTCCGGGACAGCACTATGGCTACACCTTC. Residues: CASCPGQHYGYTF.

This clone has a handful of counts. CDR3 in DNA: TGTGCCAGCAGCTGGGACAGGGCCCTCTCTGGAAACACCATATATTTT. Protein product: CASSWDRALSGNTIYF. The V and J genes are TRBV7-9 and TRBJ1-3, with 9 bases identical to TRBD1. CDR3 length equals 16 residues. From germline, CDR1 is SEHNR and CDR2 FQNEAQ (reference sequence). V shed 4 bases, J shed 0 bases, and the junction held 4 bases outside the gene matches.

This clone was counted between two and nine times. The chain recombines TRBV29-1 with TRBJ2-7, with D possibly matching TRBD1 (5 bases). Trimming cost V 5 bases and J 1 base, with 9 bases left between them. The CDR3 has 12 amino acids. Germline values: CDR1 SQVTM, CDR2 ANQGSEA. The CDR3 DNA reads as TGCAGCGTTTTGGGGCCATCCTACGAGCAGTACTTC. It codes for CSVLGPSYEQYF.

The chain employs TRBV2 and TRBJ2-1; TRBD1 matches at 9 bases. The CDR3 length is 16 residues. The trim removed 4 bases at V and 3 bases at J, leaving 7 bases unmatched. Germline V CDR1 and CDR2: SNHLY, FYNNEI. The CDR3 DNA is TGTGCCAGCAGTGTTACTGGGGACAGGGTCTACAATGAGCAGTTCTTC. Amino acid sequence: CASSVTGDRVYNEQFF.

This clone was seen only a few times. V usage is TRBV2 and J usage is TRBJ2-7; TRBD1 matches at 7 bases. Germline values: CDR1 SNHLY, CDR2 FYNNEI. V was clipped by 3 bases and J by 3 bases; unmatched bases: 5. This CDR3 has 14 residues. This CDR3 reads CASSETGFIYEQYF. In DNA form, the CDR3 reads TGTGCCAGCAGTGAGACAGGGTTCATCTACGAGCAGTACTTC.

The chain combines TRBV7-7 with TRBJ2-2, with a possible D match to TRBD2 (5 bases). Trimming shortened V by 1 base and J by 6 bases, and 9 bases separated the two germline ends. The length of the CDR3 is 14 residues. CDR1 is SSHAT and CDR2 is FNYEAQ in the germline V gene (reference sequence). The CDR3: CASSLGGLAGELFF. In DNA form, the CDR3 reads TGTGCCAGCAGCTTAGGAGGGTTGGCCGGGGAGCTGTTTTTT.

V gene TRBV13 combines with J gene TRBJ1-5; 11 positions match TRBD1. Germline CDR1 and CDR2: PRHDT and FYEKMQ (reference sequence). The V gene end was trimmed by 4 bases and the J gene end by 6 bases; junction bases not matched to a gene: 5. The CDR3 contains 15 residues. CDR3 DNA sequence: TGTGCCAGCAGCTACGGACAGGGGGCTGTTCAGCCCCAGCATTTT. Amino acid sequence: CASSYGQGAVQPQHF.

The V gene is TRBV10-3, the J gene TRBJ2-2; the match to TRBD1 covers 9 bases. CDR1 ENHRY and CDR2 SYGVKD come from the germline V gene. J gave up 4 bases and V 5 bases, and 8 bases lay outside the gene matches. The CDR3 totals 16 residues. The CDR3 nucleotides are TGTGCCATCAGTATAATACAGGGGGCCAGCACCGGGGAGCTGTTTTTT. Translation: CAISIIQGASTGELFF.

The chain joins TRBV6-6 to TRBJ2-7, with TRBD1 identical over 9 bases. The CDR3 has 14 residues. CDR1 is MNHNY and CDR2 is SVGAGI in the germline V gene (reference sequence). V gave up 7 bases and J gave up 1 base; unmatched junction bases: 5. The CDR3 loop is CASTGTGSSYEQYF. DNA of the CDR3: TGTGCCAGCACAGGGACAGGGAGTTCCTACGAGCAGTACTTC.

This chain uses TRBV29-1 with TRBJ2-2; D is perhaps TRBD2 (5 bases). Per germline, CDR1 SQVTM and CDR2 ANQGSEA. Trimming left V 3 bases short and J 2 bases short, with 7 bases between. The CDR3 covers 13 residues. The CDR3 is CSVEASNTGELFF. CDR3 nucleotide sequence: TGCAGCGTTGAGGCTAGCAACACCGGGGAGCTGTTTTTT.

The V and J genes are TRBV15 and TRBJ2-1; no clear D. This CDR3 region has 14 residues. Germline V gene sequence: CDR1 LNHNV, CDR2 YYDKDF (reference sequence). Trimming took 0 bases from V and 6 from J, leaving 9 bases between them. CDR3 loop: CATSRDRVPNEQFF. The CDR3, as DNA: TGTGCCACCAGCAGAGATAGAGTGCCCAATGAGCAGTTCTTC.

This clone appeared once. The chain has TRBV5-4 and TRBJ2-3; 15 bases are shared with TRBD2. This CDR3 spans 16 amino acids. J gave up 3 bases and V 4 bases, and 3 bases lay outside the gene matches. Germline CDR1 and CDR2: SGHNT and YYREEE (reference sequence). The CDR3 region is CASSPGLAGGTDTQYF. The DNA for the CDR3 is TGTGCCAGCAGCCCTGGACTAGCGGGGGGGACAGATACGCAGTATTTT.

The chain joins TRBV4-2 to TRBJ2-1; TRBD2 matches at 7 bases. Germline CDR1 is LGHNA and CDR2 is YNFKEQ. After removal of 0 bases from V and 3 bases from J, the junction contained 5 bases not matched to a gene. This CDR3 has 16 amino acids. This CDR3 reads CASSQEQRGFYNEQFF. CDR3 nucleotides: TGTGCCAGCAGCCAAGAACAGCGGGGCTTCTACAATGAGCAGTTCTTC.

This clone was counted a few times. The chain has TRBV4-2 and TRBJ2-1, with 11 positions matching TRBD2. CDR1 LGHNA and CDR2 YNFKEQ come from the germline V gene. V was pared by 1 base and J by 0 bases, with 5 bases of the junction left unmatched. There are 18 residues in the CDR3. The CDR3, as DNA: TGTGCCAGCAGCCAAGTGGGACTAGCGGAGAGCTCCTACAATGAGCAGTTCTTC. It is translated as CASSQVGLAESSYNEQFF.